The present entry profiles one TCR beta chain with its context. With 1 base clipped from V and 0 bases from J, the junction kept 4 bases outside the gene matches. CDR1 and CDR2 from the germline V gene are SQVTM and ANQGSEA. CDR3 length: 15 residues. Researchers ran the PCR with 60 Vbeta and 13 Jbeta primers. TCRdb's table, derived via immunoSEQ multiplex PCR, lists solely in-frame clones and lacks some. The table lists about 160,000 clones, 75% to 85% of them singletons. The source of the sample is a study of cytomegalovirus exposure and HLA in healthy donors. The TCR originated in a girl aged 2-10 years in good health and CMV-seropositive. The rearrangement links TRBV29-1 to TRBJ2-3; TRBD2 matches 7 bases. The sequencing input was PBMCs. The CDR3 sequence: CSVEGSGASTDTQYF. In DNA form, the CDR3 reads TGCAGCGTTGAAGGGAGCGGGGCCAGCACAGATACGCAGTATTTT.